This TCR beta chain was sequenced in a study of T cell responses to AZD1222 COVID-19 vaccine. Repertoires were generated with immunoSEQ multiplex PCR, while TCRdb's copy carries only in-frame clones and drops some. There are 72,000 or so clones in the sample; 90% occur only once, and 3.5% to 5% lies in the top ten. From germline, CDR1 is SNHLY and CDR2 FYNNEI. CDR3 length: 17 amino acids. The V end was cut by 2 bases, the J end by 3 bases, with 18 bases between. The clonotype was recovered from an adult in good health. The chain links TRBV2 to TRBJ2-3, with D perhaps TRBD2 (6 bases). The sample here was peripheral blood, taken on day 0 of AZD1222 vaccination. The CDR3 loop reads CASSELLGGSGTDTQYF. Written as DNA, the CDR3 is TGTGCCAGCAGTGAACTTCTCGGGGGAAGTGGAACAGATACGCAGTATTTT.